Given below is one T cell receptor beta chain in context. The antigen remains undetermined. Germline V gives CDR1 SGHTA, CDR2 FQGTGA. V lost 3 bases, J lost 5 bases, and 10 bases lay in between. This CDR3 comprises 13 residues. This sample was included in a study of cytomegalovirus exposure and HLA in healthy donors. About the research overall: Genotyping of some 400 donors showed that roughly 83% belonged to the Caucasian-associated ancestry cluster. Study outcomes and limitations: A later analysis associated 15,000 or so TCR beta sequences with HLA alleles at a 0.05 false discovery rate. Across donors, most TCRs were seen rarely, yet some public ones were widespread. Cytomegalovirus status, reportedly, was diagnosed with high specificity and sensitivity by the classifier.

The PCR employed 60 Vbeta primers together with 13 Jbeta primers. The method was immunoSEQ multiplex PCR; TCRdb's version includes in-frame clones alone and lacks a portion of them. Of approximately 110,000 clones in the sample, about 81% were seen once. Specimen: PBMCs. J is TRBJ2-5 and V is TRBV7-3; weak D call: TRBD2 (5 bases). The clonotype comes from a young woman in good health and CMV-seronegative. The CDR3 is CASSFSVGETQYF. DNA for the CDR3: TGTGCCAGCAGCTTTAGCGTTGGGGAGACCCAGTACTTC.